The entry that follows covers one T cell receptor beta chain sequence. This record comes from a study of blood T cell repertoires in COVID-19. About the study: Italy, Spain and the United States were the sources of the convalescent and acute COVID-19 samples.

TCRdb's copy holds only in-frame clones and misses some; the assay was immunoSEQ multiplex PCR. The repertoire holds 250,000 to 300,000 clones, with roughly 88% as singletons. Per germline, CDR1 SGHAT and CDR2 FQDESV (reference sequence). The CDR3 has 13 residues. Trimming left V 5 bases short and J 3 bases short, with 8 bases between. Enrollees, about 18 to 89 years old, lived in 24 US areas. Clinical histories supplied by participants themselves formed the basis of cohort assignment. Among Cohort 3 donors, those recovered had two negative PCRs, clearance, or symptom resolution. This receptor was obtained from a woman younger than 45 who had recovered from COVID-19. Material for sequencing was PBMCs or T cells enriched from blood (not recorded which). V and J are TRBV11-1 and TRBJ2-1, with D possibly TRBD2 on 5 matching bases. The CDR3 coding sequence is TGTGCCAGCAGCACCCGGGGCTACAATGAGCAGTTCTTC. This gives the protein CASSTRGYNEQFF.